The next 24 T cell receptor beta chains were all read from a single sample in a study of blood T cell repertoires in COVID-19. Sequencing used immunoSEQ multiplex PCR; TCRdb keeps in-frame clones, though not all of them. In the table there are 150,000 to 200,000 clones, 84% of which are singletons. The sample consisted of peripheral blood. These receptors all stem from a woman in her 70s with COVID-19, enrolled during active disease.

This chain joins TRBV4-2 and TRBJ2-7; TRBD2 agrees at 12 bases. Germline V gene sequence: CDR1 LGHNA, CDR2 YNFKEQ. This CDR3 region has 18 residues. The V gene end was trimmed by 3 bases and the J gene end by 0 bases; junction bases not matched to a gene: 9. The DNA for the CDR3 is TGTGCCAGCAGCCAGGGCCCGGGACTAGCGGGTTCCTCCTACGAGCAGTACTTC. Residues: CASSQGPGLAGSSYEQYF.

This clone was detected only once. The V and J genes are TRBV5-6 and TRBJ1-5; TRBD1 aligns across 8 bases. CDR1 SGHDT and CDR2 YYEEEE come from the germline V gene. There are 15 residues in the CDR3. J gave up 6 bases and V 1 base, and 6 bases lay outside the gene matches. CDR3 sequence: CASSLRTGSVQPQHF. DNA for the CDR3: TGTGCCAGCAGCTTGCGGACAGGGTCCGTTCAGCCCCAGCATTTT.

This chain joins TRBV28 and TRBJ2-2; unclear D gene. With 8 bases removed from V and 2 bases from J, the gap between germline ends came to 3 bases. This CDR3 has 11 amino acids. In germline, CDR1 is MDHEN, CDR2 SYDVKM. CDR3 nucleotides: TGTGCCAGCCAAAACACCGGGGAGCTGTTTTTT. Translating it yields CASQNTGELFF.

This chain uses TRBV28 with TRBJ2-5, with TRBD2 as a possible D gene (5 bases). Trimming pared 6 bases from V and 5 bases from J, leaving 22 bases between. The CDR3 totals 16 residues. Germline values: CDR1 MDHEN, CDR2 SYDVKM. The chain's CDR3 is CASRPFEWPRGETQYF. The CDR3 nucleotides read TGTGCCAGCAGGCCCTTCGAATGGCCTAGAGGGGAGACCCAGTACTTC.

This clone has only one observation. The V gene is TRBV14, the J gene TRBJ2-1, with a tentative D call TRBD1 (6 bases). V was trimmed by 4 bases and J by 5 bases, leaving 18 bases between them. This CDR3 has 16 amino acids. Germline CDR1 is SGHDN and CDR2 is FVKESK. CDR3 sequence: CASSRSRGLRNNEQFF. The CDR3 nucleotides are TGTGCCAGCAGCCGATCCAGGGGTTTGCGAAACAATGAGCAGTTCTTC.

CDR3 DNA sequence: TGTGCCAGCAGTCCTCGGGTCGAGCTACGATCCTATAATTCACCCCTCCACTTT. Protein product: CASSPRVELRSYNSPLHF. V gene TRBV6-6 combines with J gene TRBJ1-6; D is unresolved. Germline CDR1 is MNHNY and CDR2 is SVGAGI (reference sequence). This CDR3 region has 18 residues. The V and J ends lost 5 bases and 1 base respectively, with 18 bases between them.

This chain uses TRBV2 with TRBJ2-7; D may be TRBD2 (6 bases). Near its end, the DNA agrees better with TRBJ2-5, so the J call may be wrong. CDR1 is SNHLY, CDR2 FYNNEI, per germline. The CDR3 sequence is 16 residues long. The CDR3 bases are TGTGCCAGCAGTGATGAGGAGACAGCGGGCACGGAGACCCAGTACTTC. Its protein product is CASSDEETAGTETQYF.

The CDR3 loop reads CASSLPGQGMYEQYF. The CDR3, as DNA: TGTGCCAGCAGCCTTCCGGGACAGGGGATGTACGAGCAGTACTTC. The chain uses TRBV27 and TRBJ2-7; 10 bases match TRBD1. The germline CDR1 and CDR2 sequences are MNHEY and SMNVEV (reference sequence). This CDR3 contains 15 residues. The J segment lost 4 bases and the V segment lost 6 bases, leaving 9 bases of the junction unmatched.

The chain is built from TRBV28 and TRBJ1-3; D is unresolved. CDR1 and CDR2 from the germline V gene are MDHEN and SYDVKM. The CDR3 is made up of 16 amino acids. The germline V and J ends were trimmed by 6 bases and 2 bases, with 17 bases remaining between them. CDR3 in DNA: TGTGCCAGCAGCCGAATCCCGGTTGGAGCTGGAAACACCATATATTTT. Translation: CASSRIPVGAGNTIYF.

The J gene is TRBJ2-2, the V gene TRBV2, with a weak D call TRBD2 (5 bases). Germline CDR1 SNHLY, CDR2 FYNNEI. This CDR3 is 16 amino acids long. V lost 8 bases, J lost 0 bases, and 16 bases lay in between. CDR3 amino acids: CASLNGVTTNTGELFF. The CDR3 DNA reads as TGTGCCAGCTTGAACGGGGTCACCACGAACACCGGGGAGCTGTTTTTT.

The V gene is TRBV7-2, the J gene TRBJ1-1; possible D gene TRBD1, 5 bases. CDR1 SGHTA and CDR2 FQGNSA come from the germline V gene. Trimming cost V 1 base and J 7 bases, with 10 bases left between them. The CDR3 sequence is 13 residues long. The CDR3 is CASSLGRQLEAFF. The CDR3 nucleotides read TGTGCCAGCAGCTTAGGTAGACAGCTTGAAGCTTTCTTT.

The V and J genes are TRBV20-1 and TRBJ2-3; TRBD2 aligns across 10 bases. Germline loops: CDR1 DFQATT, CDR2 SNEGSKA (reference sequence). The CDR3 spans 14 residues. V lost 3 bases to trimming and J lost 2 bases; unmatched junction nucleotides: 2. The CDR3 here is CSASSGRITDTQYF. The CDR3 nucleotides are TGCAGTGCTAGTAGCGGGAGGATCACAGATACGCAGTATTTT.

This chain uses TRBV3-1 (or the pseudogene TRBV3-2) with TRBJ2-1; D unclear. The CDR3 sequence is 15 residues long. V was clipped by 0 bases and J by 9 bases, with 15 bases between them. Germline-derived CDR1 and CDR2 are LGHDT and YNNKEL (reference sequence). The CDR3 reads CASSQEKRSYREQFF. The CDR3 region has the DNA TGTGCCAGCAGCCAAGAGAAGCGTTCCTACCGTGAGCAGTTCTTC.

The CDR3 coding sequence is TGTGCCAGCCGTGGGACAGGGAGGGGAGAGACCCAGTACTTC. Its translation: CASRGTGRGETQYF. The rearrangement links TRBV27 to TRBJ2-5; the match to TRBD1 covers 9 bases. The germline CDR1 and CDR2 sequences are MNHEY and SMNVEV (reference sequence). This CDR3 is 14 amino acids long. The V and J ends lost 8 bases and 4 bases, in that order; junction bases with no gene match: 8.

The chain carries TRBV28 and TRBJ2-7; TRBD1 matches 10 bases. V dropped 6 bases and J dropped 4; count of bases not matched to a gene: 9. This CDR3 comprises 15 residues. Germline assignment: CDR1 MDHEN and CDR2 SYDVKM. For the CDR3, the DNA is TGTGCCAGCAGCTCCGGGACAGGGGTCTTTTACGAGCAGTACGTC. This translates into CASSSGTGVFYEQYV.

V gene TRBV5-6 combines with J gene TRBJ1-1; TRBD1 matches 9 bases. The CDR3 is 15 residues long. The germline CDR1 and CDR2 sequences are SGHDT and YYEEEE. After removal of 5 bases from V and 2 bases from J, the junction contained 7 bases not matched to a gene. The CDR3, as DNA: TGTGCCAGCAGAGGTCGGGACAGGGTTAACACTGAAGCTTTCTTT. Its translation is CASRGRDRVNTEAFF.

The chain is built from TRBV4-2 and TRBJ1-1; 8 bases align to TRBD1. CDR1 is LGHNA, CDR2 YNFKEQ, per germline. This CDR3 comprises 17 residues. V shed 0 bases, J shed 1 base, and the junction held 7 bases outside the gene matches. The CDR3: CASSQDLTGARNTEAFF. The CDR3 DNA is TGTGCCAGCAGCCAAGATTTGACAGGGGCTAGGAACACTGAAGCTTTCTTT.

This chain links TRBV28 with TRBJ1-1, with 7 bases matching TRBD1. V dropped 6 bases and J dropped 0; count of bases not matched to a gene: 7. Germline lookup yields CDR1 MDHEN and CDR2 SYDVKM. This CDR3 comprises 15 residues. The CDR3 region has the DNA TGTGCCAGCAGCTACGGACAGGCCCTGAACACTGAAGCTTTCTTT. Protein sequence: CASSYGQALNTEAFF.

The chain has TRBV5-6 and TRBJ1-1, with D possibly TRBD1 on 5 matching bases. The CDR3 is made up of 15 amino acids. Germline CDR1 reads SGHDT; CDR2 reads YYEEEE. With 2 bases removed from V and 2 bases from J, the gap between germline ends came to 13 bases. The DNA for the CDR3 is TGTGCCAGCAGCTTTGACGGGGGGTATAACACTGAAGCTTTCTTT. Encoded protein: CASSFDGGYNTEAFF.

CDR3 nucleotide sequence: TGTGCCACCAGTGATTTGTGGGGCGATGAGCAGTTCTTC. Encoded protein: CATSDLWGDEQFF. V gene TRBV24-1 combines with J gene TRBJ2-1, with TRBD1 as a possible D gene (5 bases). V was shortened by 0 bases and J by 8 bases, with 7 bases between the two germline ends. CDR3 length equals 13 residues. Germline-derived CDR1 and CDR2 are KGHDR and SFDVKD.

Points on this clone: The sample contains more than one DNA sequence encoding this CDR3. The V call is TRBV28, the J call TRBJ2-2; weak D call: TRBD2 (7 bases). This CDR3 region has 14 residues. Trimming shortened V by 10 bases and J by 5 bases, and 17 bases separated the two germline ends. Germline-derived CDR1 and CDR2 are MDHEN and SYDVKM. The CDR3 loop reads CATRGGARTGELFF. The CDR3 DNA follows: TGTGCCACACGAGGGGGGGCAAGAACCGGGGAGCTGTTTTTT.

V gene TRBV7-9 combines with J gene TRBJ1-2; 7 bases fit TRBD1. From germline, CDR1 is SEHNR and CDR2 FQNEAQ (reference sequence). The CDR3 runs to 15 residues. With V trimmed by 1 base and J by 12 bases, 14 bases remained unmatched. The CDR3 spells CASSLEVERQGVNTF. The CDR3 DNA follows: TGTGCCAGCAGCTTAGAGGTCGAAAGACAGGGCGTTAACACCTTC.

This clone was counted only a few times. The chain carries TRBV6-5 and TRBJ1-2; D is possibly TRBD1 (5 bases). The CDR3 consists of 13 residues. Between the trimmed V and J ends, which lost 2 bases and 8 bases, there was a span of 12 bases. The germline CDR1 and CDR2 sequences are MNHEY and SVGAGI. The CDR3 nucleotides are TGTGCCAGCAGTTACCCCCAGGGAAAGGGCTACACCTTC. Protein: CASSYPQGKGYTF.

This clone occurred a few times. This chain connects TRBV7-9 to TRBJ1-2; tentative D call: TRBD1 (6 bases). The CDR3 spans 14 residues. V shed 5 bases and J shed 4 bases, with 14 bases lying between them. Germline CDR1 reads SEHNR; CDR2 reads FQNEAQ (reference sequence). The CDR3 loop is CASSPSGGPYGYTF. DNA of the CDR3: TGTGCCAGCAGCCCCAGCGGGGGCCCCTATGGCTACACCTTC.